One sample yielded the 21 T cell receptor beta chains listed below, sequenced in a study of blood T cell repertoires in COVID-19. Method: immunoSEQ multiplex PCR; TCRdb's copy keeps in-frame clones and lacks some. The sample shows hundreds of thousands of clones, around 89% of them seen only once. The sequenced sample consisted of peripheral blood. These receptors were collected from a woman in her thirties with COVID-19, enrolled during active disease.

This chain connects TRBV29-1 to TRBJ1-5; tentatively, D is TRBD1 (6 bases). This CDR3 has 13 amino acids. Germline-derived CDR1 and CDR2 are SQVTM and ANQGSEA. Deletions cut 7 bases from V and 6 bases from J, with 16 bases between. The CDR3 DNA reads TGCAGCGCCCAAGGGGGAATGGGTCAGCCCCAGCATTTT. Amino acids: CSAQGGMGQPQHF.

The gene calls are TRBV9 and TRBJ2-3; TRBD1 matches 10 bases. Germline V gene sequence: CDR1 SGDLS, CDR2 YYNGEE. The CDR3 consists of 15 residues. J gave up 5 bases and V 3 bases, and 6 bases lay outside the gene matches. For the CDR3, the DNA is TGTGCCAGCAGCGCCCGTTGGGACAGGGGAGATACGCAGTATTTT. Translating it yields CASSARWDRGDTQYF.

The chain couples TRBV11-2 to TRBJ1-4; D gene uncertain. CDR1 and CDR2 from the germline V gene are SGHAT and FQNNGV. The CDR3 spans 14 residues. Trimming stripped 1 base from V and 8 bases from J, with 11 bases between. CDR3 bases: TGTGCCAGCAGCTTAGGCCACGAGCCCGAAAAACTGTTTTTT. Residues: CASSLGHEPEKLFF. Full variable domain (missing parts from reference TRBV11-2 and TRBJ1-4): EAGVAQSPRYKIIEKRQSVAFWCNPISGHATLYWYQQILGQGPKLLIQFQNNGVVDDSQLPKDRFSAERLKGVDSTLKIQPAKLEDSAVYLCASSLGHEPEKLFFGSGTQLSVL.

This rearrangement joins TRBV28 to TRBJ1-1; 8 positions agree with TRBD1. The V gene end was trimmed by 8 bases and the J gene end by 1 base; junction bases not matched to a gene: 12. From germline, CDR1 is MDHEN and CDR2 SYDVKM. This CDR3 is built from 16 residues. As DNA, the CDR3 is TGTGCCAGCCCACCGGATTGGGGGACAGGGAACACTGAAGCTTTCTTT. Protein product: CASPPDWGTGNTEAFF.

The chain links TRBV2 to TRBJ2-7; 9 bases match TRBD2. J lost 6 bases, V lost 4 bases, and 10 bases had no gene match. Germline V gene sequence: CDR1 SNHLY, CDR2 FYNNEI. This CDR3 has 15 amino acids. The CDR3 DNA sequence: TGTGCCAGCAGTGGTTTTCCTAGCGGGGTTGGCGAGCAGTACTTC. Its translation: CASSGFPSGVGEQYF.

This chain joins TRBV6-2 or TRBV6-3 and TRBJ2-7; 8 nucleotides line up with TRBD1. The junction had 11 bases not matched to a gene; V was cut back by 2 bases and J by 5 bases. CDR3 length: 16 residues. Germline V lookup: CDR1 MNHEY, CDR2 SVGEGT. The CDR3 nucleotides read TGTGCCAGCAGTTACAGGGGAGGACAGGGCTACAACGAGCAGTACGTC. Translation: CASSYRGGQGYNEQYV.

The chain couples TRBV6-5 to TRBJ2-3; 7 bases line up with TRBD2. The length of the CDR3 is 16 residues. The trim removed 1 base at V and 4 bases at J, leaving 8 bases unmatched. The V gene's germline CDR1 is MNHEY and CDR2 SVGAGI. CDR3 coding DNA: TGTGCCAGCAGTTACTGGGGCGGGAGTGCGGCAGATACGCAGTATTTT. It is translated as CASSYWGGSAADTQYF.

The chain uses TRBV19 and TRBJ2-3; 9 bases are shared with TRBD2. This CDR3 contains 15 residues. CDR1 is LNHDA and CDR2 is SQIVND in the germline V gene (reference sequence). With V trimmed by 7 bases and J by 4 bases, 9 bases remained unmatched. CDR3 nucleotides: TGTGCCAGTACCTCCGGGACTAGCCGCCCAGATACGCAGTATTTT. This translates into CASTSGTSRPDTQYF.

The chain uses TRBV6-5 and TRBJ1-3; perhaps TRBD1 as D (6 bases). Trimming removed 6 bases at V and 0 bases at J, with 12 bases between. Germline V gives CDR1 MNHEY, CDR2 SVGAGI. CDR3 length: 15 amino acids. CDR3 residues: CASSPGTHSGNTIYF. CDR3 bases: TGTGCCAGCAGCCCCGGGACACACTCTGGAAACACCATATATTTT.

The CDR3 protein is CASRRTSGPSVEQYV. The CDR3 DNA is TGTGCCAGCAGACGGACTAGCGGACCTTCGGTCGAGCAGTACGTC. The gene calls are TRBV6-5 and TRBJ2-7; TRBD2 matches 10 bases. Trimming took 6 bases from V and 6 from J; bases not matched to a gene: 11. Germline CDR1 and CDR2: MNHEY and SVGAGI. The CDR3 has 15 amino acids.

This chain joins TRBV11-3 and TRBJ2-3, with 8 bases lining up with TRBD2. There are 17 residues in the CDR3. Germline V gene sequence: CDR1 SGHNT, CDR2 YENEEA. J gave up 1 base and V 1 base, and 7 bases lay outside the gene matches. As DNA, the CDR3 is TGTGCCAGCAGCTTAGGTCTAGCGGGTACGGGCACAGATACGCAGTATTTT. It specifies CASSLGLAGTGTDTQYF.

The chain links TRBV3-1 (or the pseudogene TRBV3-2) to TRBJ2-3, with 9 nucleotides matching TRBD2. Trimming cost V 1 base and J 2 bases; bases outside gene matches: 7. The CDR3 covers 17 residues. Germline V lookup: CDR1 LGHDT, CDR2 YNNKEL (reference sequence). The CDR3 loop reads CASSQASGTSYTDTQYF. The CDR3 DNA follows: TGTGCCAGCAGCCAAGCGTCCGGGACTAGCTACACAGATACGCAGTATTTT.

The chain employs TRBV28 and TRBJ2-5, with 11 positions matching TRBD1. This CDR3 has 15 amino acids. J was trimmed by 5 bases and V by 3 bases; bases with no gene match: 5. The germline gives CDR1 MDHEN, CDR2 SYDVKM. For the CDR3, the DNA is TGTGCCAGCAGTTTCGGACAGGGGGCGCGGGAGACCCAGTACTTC. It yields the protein CASSFGQGARETQYF. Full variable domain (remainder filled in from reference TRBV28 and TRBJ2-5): DVKVTQSSRYLVKRTGEKVFLECVQDMDHENMFWYRQDPGLGLRLIYFSYDVKMKEKGDIPEGYSVSREKKERFSLILESASTNQTSMYLCASSFGQGARETQYFGPGTRLLVL.

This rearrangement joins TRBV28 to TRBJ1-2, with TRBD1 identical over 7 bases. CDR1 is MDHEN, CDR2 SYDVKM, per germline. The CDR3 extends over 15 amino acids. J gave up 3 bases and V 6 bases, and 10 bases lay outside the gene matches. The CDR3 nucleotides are TGTGCCAGCAGCCGGCTAGGGGGCGCGGACTATGGCTACACCTTC. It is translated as CASSRLGGADYGYTF.

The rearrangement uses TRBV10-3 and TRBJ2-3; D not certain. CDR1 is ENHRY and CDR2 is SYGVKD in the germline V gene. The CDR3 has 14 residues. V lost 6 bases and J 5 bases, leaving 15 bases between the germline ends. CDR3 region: CAIRAAGVQDTQYF. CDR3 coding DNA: TGTGCCATCAGGGCGGCCGGAGTTCAAGATACGCAGTATTTT.

The CDR3 coding sequence is TGTGCCAGCAGCCGTAGACTAGCGGGTACCAGTGAGCAGTTCTTC. It translates to CASSRRLAGTSEQFF. This chain links TRBV7-2 with TRBJ2-1, with 10 bases that match TRBD2. The CDR3 contains 15 residues. V gave up 5 bases and J gave up 9 bases; unmatched junction bases: 10. CDR1 and CDR2 (germline): SGHTA, FQGNSA.

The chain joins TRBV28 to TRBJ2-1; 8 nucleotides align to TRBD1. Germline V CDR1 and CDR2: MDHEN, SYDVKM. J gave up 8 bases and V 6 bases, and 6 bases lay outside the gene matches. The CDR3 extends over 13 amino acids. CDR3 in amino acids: CASSPGGRYEQFF. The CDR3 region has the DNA TGTGCCAGCAGCCCAGGGGGCCGATATGAGCAGTTCTTC.

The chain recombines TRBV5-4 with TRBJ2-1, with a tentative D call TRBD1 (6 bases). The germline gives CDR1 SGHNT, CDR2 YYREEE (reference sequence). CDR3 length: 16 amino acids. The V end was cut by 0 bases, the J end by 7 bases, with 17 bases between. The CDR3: CASSLEQGGFGNEQFF. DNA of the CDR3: TGTGCCAGCAGCTTGGAACAGGGCGGGTTTGGTAATGAGCAGTTCTTC.

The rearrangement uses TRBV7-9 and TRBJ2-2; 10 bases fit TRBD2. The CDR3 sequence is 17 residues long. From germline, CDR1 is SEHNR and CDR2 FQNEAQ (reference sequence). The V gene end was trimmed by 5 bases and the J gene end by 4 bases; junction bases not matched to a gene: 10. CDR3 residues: CASSPGPGLATTGELFF. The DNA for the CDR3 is TGTGCCAGCAGCCCCGGTCCGGGACTAGCGACCACCGGGGAGCTGTTTTTT.

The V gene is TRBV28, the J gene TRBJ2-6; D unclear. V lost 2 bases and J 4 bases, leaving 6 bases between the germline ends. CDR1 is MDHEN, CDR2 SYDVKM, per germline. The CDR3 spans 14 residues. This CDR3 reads CASSLGQGANVLTF. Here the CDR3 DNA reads TGTGCCAGCAGTTTAGGGCAGGGGGCCAACGTCCTGACTTTC.

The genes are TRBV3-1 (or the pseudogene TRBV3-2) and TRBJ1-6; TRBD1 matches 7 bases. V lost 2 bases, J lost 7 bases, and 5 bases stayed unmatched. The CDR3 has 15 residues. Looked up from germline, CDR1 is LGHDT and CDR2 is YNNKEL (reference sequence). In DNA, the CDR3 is TGTGCCAGCAGCCAATTCGACAGGGAGAATTCACCCCTCCACTTT. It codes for CASSQFDRENSPLHF.